The T cell receptor (beta chain) under discussion was sequenced for a study of blood T cells in healthy people across ages. CDR3 size: 15 residues. Unmatched junction bases numbered 7, after V lost 8 bases and J lost 1 base. A sample-barcoded 5' primer and a J-beta primer mix were used in a second PCR of about 7 to 11 cycles. MiXCR was run by TCRdb on the 5' RACE reads, yielding one entry per CDR3 protein. The data contain approximately 1.5 million distinct CDR3 sequences, less than 45% of them singletons. Notes on this clonotype: Its antigen remains unknown.

Investigators took about 10 milliliters of peripheral blood from every donor. Study findings and constraints: Researchers judged that diversity estimates from one million T cells fell short of true values. TCR beta diversity correlated strongly with naive T cell percentage.

The rearrangement joins TRBV12-3 or TRBV12-4 to TRBJ2-2; 7 nucleotides agree with TRBD2. The specimen sequenced was blood. The clonotype originates from a woman between 18 and 29 years old in good health. CDR3 protein: CASSDREGNTGELFF. The CDR3 bases are TGTGCCAGCTCAGATAGGGAGGGGAACACCGGGGAGCTGTTTTTT.